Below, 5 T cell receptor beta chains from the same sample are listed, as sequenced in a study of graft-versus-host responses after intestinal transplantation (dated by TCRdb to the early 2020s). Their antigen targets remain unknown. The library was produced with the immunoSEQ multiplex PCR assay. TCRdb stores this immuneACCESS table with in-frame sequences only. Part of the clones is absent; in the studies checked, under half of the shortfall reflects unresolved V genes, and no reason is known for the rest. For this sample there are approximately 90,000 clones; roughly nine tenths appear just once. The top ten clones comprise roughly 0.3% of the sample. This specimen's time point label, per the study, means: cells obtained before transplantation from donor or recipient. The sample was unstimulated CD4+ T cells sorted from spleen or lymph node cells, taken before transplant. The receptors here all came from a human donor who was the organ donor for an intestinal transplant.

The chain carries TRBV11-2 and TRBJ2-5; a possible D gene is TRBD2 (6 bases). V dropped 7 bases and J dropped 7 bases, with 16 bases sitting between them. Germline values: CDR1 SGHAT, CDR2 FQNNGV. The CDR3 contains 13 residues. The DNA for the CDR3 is TGTGCCAGCACCCCCATAGAGGGAGGGACCCAGTACTTC. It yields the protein CASTPIEGGTQYF.

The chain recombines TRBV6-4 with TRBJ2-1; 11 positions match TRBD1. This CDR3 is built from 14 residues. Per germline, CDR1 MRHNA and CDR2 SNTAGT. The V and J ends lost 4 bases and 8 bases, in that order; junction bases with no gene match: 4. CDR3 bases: TGTGCCAGCAGTGCGGACAGGGGGCGCCATGAGCAGTTCTTC. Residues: CASSADRGRHEQFF.

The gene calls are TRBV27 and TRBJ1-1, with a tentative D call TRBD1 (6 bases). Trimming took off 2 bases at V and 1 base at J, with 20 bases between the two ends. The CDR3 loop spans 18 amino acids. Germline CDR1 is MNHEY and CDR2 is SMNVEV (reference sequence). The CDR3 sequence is CASSLGVGRGSGNTEAFF. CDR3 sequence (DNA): TGTGCCAGCAGTTTAGGGGTAGGCAGGGGTTCGGGGAACACTGAAGCTTTCTTT.

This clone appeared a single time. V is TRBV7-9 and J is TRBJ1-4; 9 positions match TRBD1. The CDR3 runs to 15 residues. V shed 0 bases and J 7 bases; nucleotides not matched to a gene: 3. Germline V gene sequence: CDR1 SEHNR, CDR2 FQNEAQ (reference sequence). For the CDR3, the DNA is TGTGCCAGCAGCTTAGCGGGGACAGGGCTTGAAAAACTGTTTTTT. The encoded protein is CASSLAGTGLEKLFF. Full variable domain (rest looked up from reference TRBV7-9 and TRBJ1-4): DTGVSQNPRHKITKRGQNVTFRCDPISEHNRLYWYRQTLGQGPEFLTYFQNEAQLEKSRLLSDRFSAERPKGSFSTLEIQRTEQGDSAMYLCASSLAGTGLEKLFFGSGTQLSVL.

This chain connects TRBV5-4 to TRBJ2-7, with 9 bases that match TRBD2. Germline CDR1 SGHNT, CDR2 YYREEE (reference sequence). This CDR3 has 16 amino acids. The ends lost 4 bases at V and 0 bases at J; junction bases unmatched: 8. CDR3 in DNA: TGTGCCAGCAGCCACCAACTAGCGGGCTTCTCCTACGAGCAGTACTTC. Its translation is CASSHQLAGFSYEQYF. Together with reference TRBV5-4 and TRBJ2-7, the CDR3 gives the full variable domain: ETGVTQSPTHLIKTRGQQVTLRCSSQSGHNTVSWYQQALGQGPQFIFQYYREEENGRGNFPPRFSGLQFPNYSSELNVNALELDDSALYLCASSHQLAGFSYEQYFGPGTRLTVT.